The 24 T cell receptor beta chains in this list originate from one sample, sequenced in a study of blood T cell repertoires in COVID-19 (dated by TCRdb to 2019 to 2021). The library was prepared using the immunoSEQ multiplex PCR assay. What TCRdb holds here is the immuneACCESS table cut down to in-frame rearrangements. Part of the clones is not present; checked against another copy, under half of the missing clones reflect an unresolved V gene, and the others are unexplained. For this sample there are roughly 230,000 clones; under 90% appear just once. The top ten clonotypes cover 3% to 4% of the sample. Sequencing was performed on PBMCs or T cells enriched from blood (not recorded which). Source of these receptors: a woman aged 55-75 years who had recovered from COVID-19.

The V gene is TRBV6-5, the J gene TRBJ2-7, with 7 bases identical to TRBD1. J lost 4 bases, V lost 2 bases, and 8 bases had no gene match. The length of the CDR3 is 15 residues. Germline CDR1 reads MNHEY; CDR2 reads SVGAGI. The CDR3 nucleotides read TGTGCCAGCAGTTACCAGTCAGGGGGTTTATACGAGCAGTACTTC. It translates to CASSYQSGGLYEQYF.

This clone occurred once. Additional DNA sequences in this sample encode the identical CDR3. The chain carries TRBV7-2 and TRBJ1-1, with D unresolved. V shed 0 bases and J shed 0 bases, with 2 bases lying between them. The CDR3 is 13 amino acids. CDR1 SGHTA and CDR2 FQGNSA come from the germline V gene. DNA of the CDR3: TGTGCCAGCAGCTTAGCTATGAACACTGAAGCTTTCTTT. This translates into CASSLAMNTEAFF.

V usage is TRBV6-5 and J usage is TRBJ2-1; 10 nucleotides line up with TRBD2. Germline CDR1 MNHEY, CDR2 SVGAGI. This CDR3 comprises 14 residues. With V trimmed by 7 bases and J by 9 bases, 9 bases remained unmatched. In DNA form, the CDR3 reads TGTGCCAGCACCCCTAGCGGGAGCTGGGGTGAGCAGTTCTTC. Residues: CASTPSGSWGEQFF.

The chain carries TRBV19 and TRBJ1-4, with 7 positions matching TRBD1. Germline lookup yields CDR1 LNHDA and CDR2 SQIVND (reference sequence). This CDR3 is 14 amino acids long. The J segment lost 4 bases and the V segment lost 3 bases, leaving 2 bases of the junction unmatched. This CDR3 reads CASSMGQFNEKLFF. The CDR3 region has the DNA TGTGCCAGTAGTATGGGACAGTTTAATGAAAAACTGTTTTTT.

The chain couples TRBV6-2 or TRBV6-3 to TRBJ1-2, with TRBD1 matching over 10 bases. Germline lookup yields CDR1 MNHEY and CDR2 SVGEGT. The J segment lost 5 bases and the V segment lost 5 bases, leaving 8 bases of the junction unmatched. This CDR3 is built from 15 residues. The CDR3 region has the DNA TGTGCCAGCAGTACCGGGACAGGGGCCAAATATGGCTACACCTTC. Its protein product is CASSTGTGAKYGYTF.

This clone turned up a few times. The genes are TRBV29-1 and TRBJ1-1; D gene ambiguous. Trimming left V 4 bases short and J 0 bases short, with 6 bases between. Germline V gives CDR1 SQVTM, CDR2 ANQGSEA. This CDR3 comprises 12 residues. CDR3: CSVGPMNTEAFF. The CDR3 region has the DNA TGCAGCGTTGGTCCCATGAACACTGAAGCTTTCTTT. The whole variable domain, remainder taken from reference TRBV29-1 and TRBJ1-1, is SAVISQKPSRDICQRGTSLTIQCQVDSQVTMMFWYRQQPGQSLTLIATANQGSEATYESGFVIDKFPISRPNLTFSTLTVSNMSPEDSSIYLCSVGPMNTEAFFGQGTRLTVV.

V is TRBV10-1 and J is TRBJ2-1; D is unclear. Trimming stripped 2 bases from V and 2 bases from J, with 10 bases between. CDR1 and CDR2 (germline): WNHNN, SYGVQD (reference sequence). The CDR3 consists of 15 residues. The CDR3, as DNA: TGCGCCAGCAGTGAGGTCCTAGGAGCCTACAATGAGCAGTTCTTC. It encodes CASSEVLGAYNEQFF.

The CDR3 DNA follows: TGTGCCAGCAGCTTTAGGGGAGAGACCCAGTACTTC. Its protein product is CASSFRGETQYF. V and J are TRBV11-2 and TRBJ2-5; tentative D call: TRBD1 (5 bases). The CDR3 covers 12 residues. The ends were cut back, 3 bases at V and 4 bases at J, with 6 bases in the middle. The V gene's germline CDR1 is SGHAT and CDR2 FQNNGV.

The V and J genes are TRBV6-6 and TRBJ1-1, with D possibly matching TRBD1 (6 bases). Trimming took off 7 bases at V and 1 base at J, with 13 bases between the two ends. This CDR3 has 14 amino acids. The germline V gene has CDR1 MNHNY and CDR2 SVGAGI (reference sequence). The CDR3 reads CASTYRESNTEAFF. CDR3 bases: TGTGCCAGCACCTACAGGGAATCGAACACTGAAGCTTTCTTT.

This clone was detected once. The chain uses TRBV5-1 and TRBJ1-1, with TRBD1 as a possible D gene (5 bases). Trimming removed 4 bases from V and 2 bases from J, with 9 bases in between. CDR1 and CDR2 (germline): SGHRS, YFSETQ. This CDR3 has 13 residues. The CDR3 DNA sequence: TGCGCCAGCAGCCCCCAGGGAAACACTGAAGCTTTCTTT. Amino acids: CASSPQGNTEAFF.

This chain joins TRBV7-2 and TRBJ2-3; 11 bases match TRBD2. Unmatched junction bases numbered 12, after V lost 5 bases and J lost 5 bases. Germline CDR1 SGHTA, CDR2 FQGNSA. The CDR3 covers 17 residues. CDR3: CASSPRLAGSQIDTQYF. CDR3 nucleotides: TGTGCCAGCAGCCCCCGACTAGCGGGGTCCCAAATAGATACGCAGTATTTT. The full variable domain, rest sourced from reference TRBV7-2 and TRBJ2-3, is GAGVSQSPSNKVTEKGKDVELRCDPISGHTALYWYRQSLGQGLEFLIYFQGNSAPDKSGLPSDRFSAERTGGSVSTLTIQRTQQEDSAVYLCASSPRLAGSQIDTQYFGPGTRLTVL.

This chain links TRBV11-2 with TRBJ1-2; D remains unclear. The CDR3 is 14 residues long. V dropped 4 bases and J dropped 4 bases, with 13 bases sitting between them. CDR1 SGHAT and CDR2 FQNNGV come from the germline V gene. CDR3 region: CASSSAGGSYGYTF. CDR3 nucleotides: TGTGCCAGCAGCTCGGCAGGCGGGAGCTATGGCTACACCTTC.

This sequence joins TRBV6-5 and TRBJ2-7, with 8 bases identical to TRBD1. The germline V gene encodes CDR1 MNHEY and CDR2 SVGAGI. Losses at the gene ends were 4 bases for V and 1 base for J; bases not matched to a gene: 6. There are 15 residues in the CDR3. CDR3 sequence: CASSWTGFDSYEQYF. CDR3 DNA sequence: TGTGCCAGCAGTTGGACAGGGTTTGATTCCTACGAGCAGTACTTC.

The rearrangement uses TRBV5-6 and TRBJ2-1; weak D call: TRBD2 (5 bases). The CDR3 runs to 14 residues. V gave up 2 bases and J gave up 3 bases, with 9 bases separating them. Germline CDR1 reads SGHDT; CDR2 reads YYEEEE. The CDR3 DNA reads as TGTGCCAGCAGCTTCCTCGGGATCTACAATGAGCAGTTCTTC. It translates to CASSFLGIYNEQFF.

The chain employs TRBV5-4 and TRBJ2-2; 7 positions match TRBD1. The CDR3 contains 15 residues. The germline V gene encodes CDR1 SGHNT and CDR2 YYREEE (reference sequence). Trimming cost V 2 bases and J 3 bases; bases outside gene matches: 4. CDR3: CASSFKGAHTGELFF. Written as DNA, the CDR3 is TGTGCCAGCAGCTTTAAGGGGGCGCACACCGGGGAGCTGTTTTTT. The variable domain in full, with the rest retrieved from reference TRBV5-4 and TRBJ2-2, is ETGVTQSPTHLIKTRGQQVTLRCSSQSGHNTVSWYQQALGQGPQFIFQYYREEENGRGNFPPRFSGLQFPNYSSELNVNALELDDSALYLCASSFKGAHTGELFFGEGSRLTVL.

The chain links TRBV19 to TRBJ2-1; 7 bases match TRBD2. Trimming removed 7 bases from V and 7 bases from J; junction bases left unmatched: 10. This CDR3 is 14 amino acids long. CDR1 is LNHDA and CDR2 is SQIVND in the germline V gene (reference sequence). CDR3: CASTPGGSRNEQFF. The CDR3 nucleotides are TGTGCCAGTACCCCGGGCGGGAGTCGTAATGAGCAGTTCTTC.

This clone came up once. The CDR3 DNA sequence: TGTGCCAGCAGCGTCGCTGGGGCCAACGTCCTGACTTTC. Translation gives CASSVAGANVLTF. V gene TRBV7-2 combines with J gene TRBJ2-6; D is unclear. V lost 5 bases, J lost 2 bases, and 4 bases lay in between. Germline loops: CDR1 SGHTA, CDR2 FQGNSA. This CDR3 comprises 13 residues.

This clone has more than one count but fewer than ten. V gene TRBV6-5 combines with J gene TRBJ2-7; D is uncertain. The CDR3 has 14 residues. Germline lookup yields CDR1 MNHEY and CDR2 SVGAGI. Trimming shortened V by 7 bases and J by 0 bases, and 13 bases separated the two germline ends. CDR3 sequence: CASTFERNSYEQYF. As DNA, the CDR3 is TGTGCCAGCACGTTTGAGAGAAACTCCTACGAGCAGTACTTC.

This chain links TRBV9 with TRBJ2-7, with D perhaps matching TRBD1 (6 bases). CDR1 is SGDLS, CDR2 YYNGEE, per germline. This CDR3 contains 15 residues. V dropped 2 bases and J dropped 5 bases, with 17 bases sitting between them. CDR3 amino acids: CASSVSGTLDDEQYF. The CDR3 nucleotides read TGTGCCAGCAGCGTGTCCGGGACATTGGACGACGAGCAGTACTTC.

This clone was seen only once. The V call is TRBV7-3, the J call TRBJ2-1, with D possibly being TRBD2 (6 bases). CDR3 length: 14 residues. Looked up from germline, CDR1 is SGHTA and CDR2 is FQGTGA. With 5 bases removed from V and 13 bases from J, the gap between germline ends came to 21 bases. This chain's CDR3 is CASSPAGMGEVQFF. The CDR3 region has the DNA TGTGCCAGCAGCCCCGCTGGGATGGGGGAGGTACAGTTCTTC. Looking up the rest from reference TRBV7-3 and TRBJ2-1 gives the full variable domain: GAGVSQTPSNKVTEKGKYVELRCDPISGHTALYWYRQSLGQGPEFLIYFQGTGAADDSGLPNDRFFAVRPEGSVSTLKIQRTERGDSAVYLCASSPAGMGEVQFFGPGTRLTVL.

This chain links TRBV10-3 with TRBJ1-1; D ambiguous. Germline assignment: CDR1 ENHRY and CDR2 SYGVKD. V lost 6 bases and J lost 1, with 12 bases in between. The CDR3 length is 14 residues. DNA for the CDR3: TGTGCCATCAGGACGACATTAGAGAACACTGAAGCTTTCTTT. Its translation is CAIRTTLENTEAFF.

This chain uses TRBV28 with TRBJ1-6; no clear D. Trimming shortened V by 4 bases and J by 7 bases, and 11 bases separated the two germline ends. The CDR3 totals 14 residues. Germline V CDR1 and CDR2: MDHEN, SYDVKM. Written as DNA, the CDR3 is TGTGCCAGCAGTTCAGGCCAATTGAATTCACCCCTCCACTTT. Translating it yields CASSSGQLNSPLHF.

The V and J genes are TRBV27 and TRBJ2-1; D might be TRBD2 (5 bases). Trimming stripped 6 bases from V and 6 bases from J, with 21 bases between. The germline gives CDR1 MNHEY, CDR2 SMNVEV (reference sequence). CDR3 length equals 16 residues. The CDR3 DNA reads TGTGCCAGCAGACCAACTTCGGCGGGTTTACGCAATGAGCAGTTCTTC. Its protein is CASRPTSAGLRNEQFF.

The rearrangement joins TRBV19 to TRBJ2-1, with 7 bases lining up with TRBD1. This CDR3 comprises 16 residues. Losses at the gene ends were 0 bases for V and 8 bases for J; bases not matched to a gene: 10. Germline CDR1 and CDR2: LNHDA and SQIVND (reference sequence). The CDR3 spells CASSIDRLNRGDEQFF. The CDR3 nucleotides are TGTGCCAGTAGTATAGATCGGCTTAACAGGGGAGATGAGCAGTTCTTC.